The 21 T cell receptor beta chains below all came from one sample that was sequenced in a study of identical twins. TCRdb re-called the 5' RACE reads through MiXCR, storing one row per CDR3 protein. Of hundreds of thousands of distinct CDR3 sequences in the sample, about 12% are singletons; the top ten hold 7.2%. The sample was also reused in another study, on yellow fever vaccine responses in identical twins.

Specimen: CD8+ T cells sorted from blood. Receptors originate from a woman younger than 30 in good health.

V usage is TRBV7-8 and J usage is TRBJ2-1; D may match TRBD1 or TRBD2 (5 bases each). Trimming removed 3 bases from V and 4 bases from J, with 22 bases in between. Germline values: CDR1 SGHVS, CDR2 FQNEAQ. This CDR3 has 18 amino acids. The CDR3 DNA sequence: TGTGCCAGCAGCTTGACCGTATTGGGGGAAGAGGGATACAATGAGCAGTTCTTC. Translating it yields CASSLTVLGEEGYNEQFF.

This clonotype was seen a handful of times. The V call is TRBV12-3 or TRBV12-4, the J call TRBJ2-1, with D possibly called TRBD1 or TRBD2 (5 bases each). The CDR3 is 16 amino acids. Trimming took off 5 bases at V and 5 bases at J, with 19 bases between the two ends. In nucleotides, the CDR3 is TGTGCCAGCAGTGACCCGGGACCTCCAGTAAACAATGAGCAGTTCTTC. Translated: CASSDPGPPVNNEQFF.

This clonotype was seen only a few times. The V call is TRBV28, the J call TRBJ2-2, with D tentatively TRBD2 (6 bases). CDR3 length equals 14 residues. Trimming left V 5 bases short and J 4 bases short, with 11 bases between. Germline CDR1 and CDR2: MDHEN and SYDVKM. The CDR3 loop is CASSPRTTTGELFF. As DNA, the CDR3 is TGTGCCAGCAGTCCACGGACTACCACCGGGGAGCTGTTTTTT.

The CDR3 DNA reads as TGTGCCAGCACCTCCTGGGGGGGTAATCAGCCCCAGCATTTT. Translated, it gives CASTSWGGNQPQHF. The V gene is TRBV5-6, the J gene TRBJ1-5; possibly TRBD1 for D (5 bases). The CDR3 consists of 14 residues. Germline assignment: CDR1 SGHDT and CDR2 YYEEEE. V was trimmed by 6 bases and J by 4 bases, leaving 14 bases between them.

The sample holds a few counts of this clonotype. V usage is TRBV20-1 and J usage is TRBJ1-6; a possible D gene is TRBD1 (6 bases). The germline CDR1 and CDR2 sequences are DFQATT and SNEGSKA (reference sequence). The ends were cut back, 4 bases at V and 9 bases at J, with 13 bases in the middle. The CDR3 spans 13 residues. The CDR3 region has the DNA TGCAGTGCTACAGGGGTTGGGATTTCACCCCTCCACTTT. Encoded protein: CSATGVGISPLHF.

The CDR3 DNA reads TGCAGTGCTAGACGTGGGGGGGAGGCCAACGTCCTGACTTTC. Translation: CSARRGGEANVLTF. The chain couples TRBV20-1 to TRBJ2-6, with TRBD2 identical over 7 bases. This CDR3 contains 14 residues. Trimming cost V 2 bases and J 6 bases; bases outside gene matches: 4. The germline V gene has CDR1 DFQATT and CDR2 SNEGSKA (reference sequence).

In this sample, this clonotype turned up many times. The J gene is TRBJ2-1, the V gene TRBV4-1; TRBD2 is a possible D gene (6 bases). The CDR3 loop spans 13 amino acids. The V gene lost 0 bases and the J gene lost 6 bases, with 6 bases spanning the gap. CDR1 and CDR2 from the germline V gene are MGHRA and YSYEKL. The DNA of the CDR3 is TGCGCCAGCAGCCAAGATAGCGGCAATGAGCAGTTCTTC. Translating gives CASSQDSGNEQFF.

This clonotype came up a few times. The chain joins TRBV19 to TRBJ1-1; the D gene is possibly TRBD1 (5 bases). The CDR3 length is 13 residues. Between the trimmed V and J ends, which lost 3 bases and 4 bases, there was a span of 9 bases. Germline V gene lookup returns CDR1 LNHDA and CDR2 SQIVND (reference sequence). The CDR3 spells CASSMWGTTEAFF. The CDR3 DNA reads TGTGCCAGTAGTATGTGGGGGACCACTGAAGCTTTCTTT.

This clonotype was recorded many times. This sequence joins TRBV6-1 and TRBJ1-5; perhaps TRBD1 as D (6 bases). Trimming cost V 6 bases and J 7 bases, with 13 bases left between them. CDR3 length: 13 amino acids. Germline CDR1 and CDR2: MNHNS and SASEGT. The CDR3 DNA sequence: TGTGCCAGCAGCAATGGACAGTGGCAGCCCCAGCATTTT. Amino acid sequence: CASSNGQWQPQHF.

In its sample, this clonotype was seen a few times. V and J are TRBV4-1 and TRBJ2-7, with TRBD2 as a possible D gene (6 bases). The CDR3 has 15 amino acids. The germline CDR1 and CDR2 sequences are MGHRA and YSYEKL. Deletions cut 0 bases from V and 5 bases from J, with 14 bases between. CDR3 region: CASSQDPTSYDEQYV. CDR3 sequence (DNA): TGCGCCAGCAGCCAAGATCCCACTAGCTACGACGAGCAGTACGTC.

This clonotype has a handful of counts. The chain uses TRBV5-1 and TRBJ1-1; D is unclear. V dropped 1 base and J dropped 6 bases, with 10 bases sitting between them. The CDR3 spans 13 residues. Germline CDR1 and CDR2: SGHRS and YFSETQ. This CDR3 reads CASSLSRTAEAFF. The CDR3 DNA reads as TGCGCCAGCAGCTTGTCCCGGACGGCTGAAGCTTTCTTT.

This rearrangement joins TRBV18 to TRBJ1-5; D not certain. V lost 2 bases, J lost 11 bases, and 16 bases lay in between. This CDR3 comprises 14 residues. From germline, CDR1 is KGHSH and CDR2 LQKENI. Here the CDR3 DNA reads TGTGCCAGCTCACCAATTAGGGCAATCGGGACCCAGCATTTT. It encodes CASSPIRAIGTQHF.

V gene TRBV4-1 combines with J gene TRBJ2-6, with a possible D match to TRBD1 (6 bases). Germline loops: CDR1 MGHRA, CDR2 YSYEKL. V lost 8 bases and J lost 1, with 21 bases in between. The CDR3 covers 18 residues. This CDR3 is CASGPGTTRLSGANVLTF. DNA of the CDR3: TGCGCCAGCGGACCCGGGACAACCAGATTGTCTGGGGCCAACGTCCTGACTTTC.

This clonotype was found a few times. V gene TRBV7-6 combines with J gene TRBJ2-7, with 7 positions matching TRBD2. The CDR3 extends over 14 amino acids. V lost 1 base and J lost 7; bases outside the gene matches: 7. CDR1 is SGHVS and CDR2 is FNYEAQ in the germline V gene. CDR3 coding DNA: TGTGCCAGCAGCTTAGGCGGGAGAGGGGAGGAGCAGTACTTC. Its translation is CASSLGGRGEEQYF.

The rearrangement links TRBV13 to TRBJ2-5; 7 bases are shared with TRBD2. The CDR3 loop spans 13 amino acids. Germline V gives CDR1 PRHDT, CDR2 FYEKMQ (reference sequence). Unmatched junction bases numbered 1, after V lost 3 bases and J lost 3 bases. Here the CDR3 DNA reads TGTGCCAGCAGCTTCGGACTAGAAGAGACCCAGTACTTC. This sequence encodes CASSFGLEETQYF.

The sample holds a few counts of this clonotype. The rearrangement links TRBV3-1 to TRBJ2-1, with TRBD2 as a possible D gene (5 bases). The V end lost 6 bases, the J end lost 4 bases, and 10 bases lay between the germline ends. Germline V gene sequence: CDR1 LGHDT, CDR2 YNNKEL (reference sequence). CDR3 length: 13 amino acids. CDR3 nucleotides: TGTGCCAGCAGGGGAGAAGTTTACAATGAGCAGTTCTTC. This codes for CASRGEVYNEQFF.

In this sample, this clonotype turned up a few times. The chain is built from TRBV20-1 and TRBJ2-7; 8 nucleotides agree with TRBD1. This CDR3 is built from 12 residues. Trimming cost V 6 bases and J 7 bases; bases outside gene matches: 8. The V gene's germline CDR1 is DFQATT and CDR2 SNEGSKA (reference sequence). CDR3 amino acids: CSATDRGGEQYF. In DNA, the CDR3 is TGCAGTGCGACAGACAGGGGCGGGGAGCAGTACTTC.

This clonotype came up many times. This chain links TRBV25-1 with TRBJ2-2, with D hard to call. CDR1 and CDR2 from the germline V gene are MGHDK and SYGVNS. The V gene lost 6 bases and the J gene lost 4 bases, with 9 bases spanning the gap. The length of the CDR3 is 13 residues. The CDR3 nucleotides are TGTGCCAGCAGCAACAGCTTCACCGGGGAGCTGTTTTTT. It codes for CASSNSFTGELFF.

This clonotype has only a few counts. The chain couples TRBV7-9 to TRBJ2-1, with 8 nucleotides matching TRBD2. The CDR3 has 16 residues. With 4 bases clipped from V and 4 bases from J, the junction kept 9 bases outside the gene matches. Germline loops: CDR1 SEHNR, CDR2 FQNEAQ (reference sequence). The CDR3 reads CASSSARTSSYNEQFF. CDR3 DNA sequence: TGTGCCAGCAGCTCAGCTAGGACTAGCAGTTACAATGAGCAGTTCTTC. The whole variable domain, filled in from reference TRBV7-9 and TRBJ2-1, reads DTGVSQNPRHKITKRGQNVTFRCDPISEHNRLYWYRQTLGQGPEFLTYFQNEAQLEKSRLLSDRFSAERPKGSFSTLEIQRTEQGDSAMYLCASSSARTSSYNEQFFGPGTRLTVL.

This clonotype has a handful of counts. V usage is TRBV6-5 and J usage is TRBJ2-3, with 9 nucleotides matching TRBD2. Germline assignment: CDR1 MNHEY and CDR2 SVGAGI. The J segment lost 0 bases and the V segment lost 1 base, leaving 5 bases of the junction unmatched. The CDR3 spans 17 residues. The CDR3 DNA is TGTGCCAGCAGTTACTTTGGGACTAGCAAAAGCACAGATACGCAGTATTTT. This encodes CASSYFGTSKSTDTQYF.

This clonotype was found many times. The chain carries TRBV11-2 and TRBJ1-1, with TRBD1 as a possible D gene (5 bases). This CDR3 contains 12 residues. V shed 5 bases and J shed 6 bases, with 10 bases lying between them. Germline assignment: CDR1 SGHAT and CDR2 FQNNGV. The CDR3: CASSQGGPEAFF. For the CDR3, the DNA is TGTGCCAGCAGCCAGGGAGGGCCTGAAGCTTTCTTT.